Only one count was recorded for the clone carrying this TCR beta chain. The entry originates in a study of identical twins. TCRdb re-derived calls from the 5' RACE reads in MiXCR, one entry per CDR3 protein. The profile covers about 530,000 distinct CDR3 sequences, with about a fifth appearing a single time and around 0.47% taken by the ten largest. Trimming cost V 2 bases and J 5 bases, with 7 bases left between them. Germline V lookup: CDR1 SGHRS, CDR2 YFSETQ. The CDR3 has 13 amino acids. These sequences were also reported in another study, on yellow fever vaccine responses in identical twins.

The sequencing sample was made of CD4+ T cells sorted from blood. The receptor's source is a woman between 18 and 29 years old in good health. This sequence joins TRBV5-1 and TRBJ2-2; D ambiguous. In DNA, the CDR3 is TGCGCCAGCAGCTTAGACAAGACCGGGGAGCTGTTTTTT. Protein product: CASSLDKTGELFF. Combining the CDR3 with reference TRBV5-1 and TRBJ2-2 gives the whole variable domain KAGVTQTPRYLIKTRGQQVTLSCSPISGHRSVSWYQQTPGQGLQFLFEYFSETQRNKGNFPGRFSGRQFSNSRSEMNVSTLELGDSALYLCASSLDKTGELFFGEGSRLTVL.